A selection of T cell receptor beta chains follows, all from one sample in a study of cytomegalovirus exposure and HLA in healthy donors. Assay used: immunoSEQ multiplex PCR; TCRdb lists only in-frame clones, some missing. The repertoire holds 150,000 to 180,000 clones, with more than 70% as singletons. The sequenced material came from PBMCs. The receptors shown here come from a woman aged 40 to 50 in good health and CMV-seropositive. Each CDR3 is given with its conserved first and last residue. A D gene is named only where the DNA matches it firmly. Rows may omit the clone size; those that give it use once, few, many or a size class.

clone size	CDR3 length	D gene	V gene	J gene	CDR3 DNA	CDR3 protein
NA	15	NA	TRBV5-1	TRBJ2-3	TGCGCCAGCAGCTTGGTAGCGGTCTCCAGGGAAACGCAGTATTTT	CASSLVAVSRETQYF
NA	17	NA	TRBV19	TRBJ1-2	TGTGCCAGTAGTAACCCGGGACCGCGGGGGGGAGAAGATGGCTACACCTTC	CASSNPGPRGGEDGYTF
NA	14	NA	TRBV5-1	TRBJ1-4	TGCGCCAGCAGCTTGTTCGGGTCAAATGAAAAACTGTTTTTT	CASSLFGSNEKLFF
once	14	TRBD2	TRBV5-1	TRBJ2-7	TGCGCCAGCAGGGTAGCGGGAGTCTCCTACGAGCAGTACTTC	CASRVAGVSYEQYF
NA	15	TRBD2	TRBV9	TRBJ2-1	TGTGCCAGCAGCCCGGAAGCGGGAGGAGGCAATGAGCAGTTCTTC	CASSPEAGGGNEQFF
NA	17	TRBD2	TRBV15	TRBJ2-1	TGTGCCACCAGCAGAGAGGCTAGCGGCTCTAGGGTCAATGAGCAGTTCTTC	CATSREASGSRVNEQFF
once	14	NA	TRBV27	TRBJ2-3	TGTGCCAGCAGTTTAGCTAGGATCACAGATACGCAGTATTTT	CASSLARITDTQYF
NA	13	TRBD1	TRBV2	TRBJ1-2	TGTGCCAGCAGCCAAAGGGACAGCTATGGCTACACCTTC	CASSQRDSYGYTF
NA	13	TRBD1	TRBV10-1	TRBJ2-2	TGCGCCAGCAATCGGGACAGGGACGGGGAGCTGTTTTTT	CASNRDRDGELFF
NA	15	TRBD1	TRBV27	TRBJ2-2	TGTGCCAGCAGGACCCCGACAGGGAGACCCGGGGAGCTGTTTTTT	CASRTPTGRPGELFF
once	15	NA	TRBV29-1	TRBJ2-7	TGCAGCGTCGTCCTGGGACACCGGAACACCTACGAGCAGTACTTC	CSVVLGHRNTYEQYF
few	13	NA	TRBV27	TRBJ1-2	TGTGCCAGTCGCGGGTGGGTGGGGTATGGCTACACCTTC	CASRGWVGYGYTF
NA	16	NA	TRBV27	TRBJ2-7	TGTGCCAGCAGTTTCTCCGTAGGAGCGCTGCCCTACGAGCAGTACTTC	CASSFSVGALPYEQYF
once	15	NA	TRBV10-3	TRBJ2-3	TGTGCCATCAGTTTAGCGGAAAAAGGCACAGATACGCAGTATTTT	CAISLAEKGTDTQYF
NA	14	NA	TRBV11-2	TRBJ2-3	TGTGCCAGCAGCGGGCGGGGAGGCACAGATACGCAGTATTTT	CASSGRGGTDTQYF
NA	16	TRBD2	TRBV11-2	TRBJ2-3	TGTGCCAGCAGAAGACGACTAGCGGCAAGCACAGATACGCAGTATTTT	CASRRRLAASTDTQYF
NA	16	NA	TRBV6-5	TRBJ1-6	TGTGCCAGCAGTTACTCTCGGACGGGATCGGGGTCACCCCTCCACTTT	CASSYSRTGSGSPLHF
NA	15	TRBD2	TRBV29-1	TRBJ2-7	TGCAGCGTTGGAGATCCGACTAGCGGATTCTACGAGCAGTACTTC	CSVGDPTSGFYEQYF
few	13	NA	TRBV18	TRBJ2-1	TGTGCCAGCTCAGTGGGGAGCTACAATGAGCAGTTCTTC	CASSVGSYNEQFF
NA	15	NA	TRBV2	TRBJ2-3	TGTGCCAGCACCCGTGGAGGGAGGGGGACAGATACGCAGTATTTT	CASTRGGRGTDTQYF
NA	11	NA	TRBV18	TRBJ2-3	TGTGCCAGCTCACCCGGGGATACGCAGTATTTT	CASSPGDTQYF
few	14	TRBD2	TRBV6-6	TRBJ2-7	TGTGCCAGCAGTTACTCGACGACGGGGGGCGAGCAGTACTTC	CASSYSTTGGEQYF
NA	16	TRBD2	TRBV5-1	TRBJ2-1	TGCGCCAGCAGCGCGACTAGCGGGAGCTCCTACAATGAGCAGTTCTTC	CASSATSGSSYNEQFF
NA	13	TRBD2	TRBV5-1	TRBJ2-1	TGCGCCAGCAGCCGGACTAGCGGGACCGAGCAGTTCTTC	CASSRTSGTEQFF
NA	16	NA	TRBV5-5	TRBJ2-7	TGTGCCAGCAGCTTGCGCGGGGGCCCGATCTCCTACGAGCAGTACTTC	CASSLRGGPISYEQYF
few	15	TRBD2	TRBV5-4	TRBJ2-7	TGTGCCAGCAGCTTGTCTAGCGGAGACGCCTACGAGCAGTACTTC	CASSLSSGDAYEQYF
NA	16	TRBD2	TRBV6-6	TRBJ2-1	TGTGCCAGCAGTTACTCCGCGGCTAGCGGGAAAGATGAGCAGTTCTTC	CASSYSAASGKDEQFF
NA	18	TRBD2	TRBV7-9	TRBJ2-1	TGTGCCAGCAGCCTCCTACCGACTAGCGGGACAACCTACAATGAGCAGTTCTTC	CASSLLPTSGTTYNEQFF
NA	16	TRBD2	TRBV9	TRBJ2-1	TGTGCCAGCAGCTTATCCGGGACTAGCGGTTACGGTGAGCAGTTCTTC	CASSLSGTSGYGEQFF
few	16	NA	TRBV7-8	TRBJ1-3	TGTGCCAGCAGCTTAGTCGGGGGAACCTCTGGAAACACCATATATTTT	CASSLVGGTSGNTIYF
NA	15	NA	TRBV9	TRBJ2-1	TGTGCCAGCAGCGCCAAGACTATAGCGCGAAATGAGCAGTTCTTC	CASSAKTIARNEQFF
NA	12	NA	TRBV30	TRBJ1-4	TGTGCCTGGAGTCGAGCAGGGCGGAAACTGTTTTTT	CAWSRAGRKLFF
NA	15	TRBD2	TRBV7-3	TRBJ2-1	TGTGCCAGCAGCTTAGTTGCGGGAGATATAAATGAGCAGTTCTTC	CASSLVAGDINEQFF
NA	13	NA	TRBV11-3	TRBJ2-5	TGTGCCAGCAGCCCGGAGAAGCAAGAGACCCAGTACTTC	CASSPEKQETQYF
NA	17	TRBD2	TRBV9	TRBJ2-1	TGTGCCAGCAGCGTGGGGACTAGCCTCCCGTGGGGGGATGAGCAGTTCTTC	CASSVGTSLPWGDEQFF
NA	14	TRBD1	TRBV29-1	TRBJ1-1	TGCAGCGCCTCTCAGGGGGGTCGGGACACTGAAGCTTTCTTT	CSASQGGRDTEAFF
NA	15	TRBD1	TRBV5-1	TRBJ2-5	TGCGCCAGCAGCCTACCGACAGGGGGCAGGGAGACCCAGTACTTC	CASSLPTGGRETQYF
NA	12	NA	TRBV21-1	TRBJ2-1	TGTGCCAGCAGCTACAGGGGCGGTGAGCAGTTCTTC	CASSYRGGEQFF
NA	13	NA	TRBV11-3	TRBJ1-1	TGTGCCAGCAGCTTAGATAGGACAGCTGAAGCTTTCTTT	CASSLDRTAEAFF
NA	15	TRBD2	TRBV5-1	TRBJ2-2	TGCGCCAGCACGGGGACTAGCGGAAACACCGGGGAGCTGTTTTTT	CASTGTSGNTGELFF
NA	14	NA	TRBV7-8	TRBJ2-1	TGTGCCAGCAGCCCCGTAGCCTACAATAGTGAGCAGTTCTTC	CASSPVAYNSEQFF
NA	14	NA	TRBV6-6	TRBJ2-1	TGTGCCAGCAGTTACGGACTAAATTACAATGAGCAGTTCTTC	CASSYGLNYNEQFF
NA	19	TRBD2	TRBV10-1	TRBJ2-3	TGCGCCAGCAGTGACCCGGGGCTAGCGGGTACAAAACTTCCAGATACGCAGTATTTT	CASSDPGLAGTKLPDTQYF
once	13	NA	TRBV11-3	TRBJ2-5	TGTGCCAGCAGGTCTAACAGGGTGGAGACCCAGTACTTC	CASRSNRVETQYF